This T cell receptor (beta chain) derives from a study of blood T cells in healthy people across ages. Regarding the study as a whole: Per million T cells, TCR beta diversity dropped roughly linearly as age increased. Donors of long life had a larger count of naive CD4+ cells and greater diversity than aged donors. The study found TCR beta diversity correlated strongly with naive T cell percentage.

In its sample, this clonotype was seen a few times. Its antigen remains unidentified. With a J-beta primer mix and a sample-barcoded 5' primer, a second PCR ran roughly 7 to 11 cycles. MiXCR was run by TCRdb on the 5' RACE reads, yielding one entry per CDR3 protein. The top ten hold approximately 29% of the sample, which has almost 300,000 distinct CDR3 sequences, around 30% seen once. The CDR3 totals 15 residues. V shed 1 base and J shed 2 bases, with 12 bases lying between them. Germline V CDR1 and CDR2: SGHRS, YFSETQ. Every participating donor contributed approximately 9.5 milliliters of peripheral blood through a draw.

The chain employs TRBV5-1 and TRBJ1-2; D gene unclear. This receptor was identified in a woman in her 70s in good health. What was sequenced was blood. The CDR3 coding sequence is TGCGCCAGCAGCTTGTACGGTCATTGGAACTATGGCTACACCTTC. Its translation: CASSLYGHWNYGYTF. The whole variable domain, filled in from reference TRBV5-1 and TRBJ1-2, reads KAGVTQTPRYLIKTRGQQVTLSCSPISGHRSVSWYQQTPGQGLQFLFEYFSETQRNKGNFPGRFSGRQFSNSRSEMNVSTLELGDSALYLCASSLYGHWNYGYTFGSGTRLTVV.